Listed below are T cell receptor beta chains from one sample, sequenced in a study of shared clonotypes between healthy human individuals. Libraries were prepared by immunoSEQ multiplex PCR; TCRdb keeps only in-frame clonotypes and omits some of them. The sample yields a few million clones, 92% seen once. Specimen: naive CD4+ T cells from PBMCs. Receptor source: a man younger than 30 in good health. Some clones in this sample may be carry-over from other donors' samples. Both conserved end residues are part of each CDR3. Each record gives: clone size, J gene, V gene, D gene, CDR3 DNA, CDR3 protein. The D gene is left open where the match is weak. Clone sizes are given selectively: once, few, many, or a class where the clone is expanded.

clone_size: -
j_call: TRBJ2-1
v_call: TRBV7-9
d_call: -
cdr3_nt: TGTGCCAGCAGCTTAGGAAGTCTAGCCCAAGCCTTATACAATGAGCAGTTCTTC
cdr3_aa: CASSLGSLAQALYNEQFF

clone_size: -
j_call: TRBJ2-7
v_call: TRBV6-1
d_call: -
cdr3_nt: TGTGCCAGCAGTGACCCCTCCAGGGTAAACGAGCAGTACTTC
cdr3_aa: CASSDPSRVNEQYF

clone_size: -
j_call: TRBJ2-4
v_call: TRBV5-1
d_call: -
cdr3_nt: TGCGCCAGCAGCTTGGGATTTCAGGAACAGCACTTC
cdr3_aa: CASSLGFQEQHF

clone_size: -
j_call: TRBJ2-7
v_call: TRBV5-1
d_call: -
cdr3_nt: TGCGCCAGCAGCTTTGGCTCAAGGAGGGGCCAATCCTCCTACGAGCAGTACTTC
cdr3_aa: CASSFGSRRGQSSYEQYF

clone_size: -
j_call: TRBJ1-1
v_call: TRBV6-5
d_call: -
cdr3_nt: TGTGCCAGCAGTTCGATACAGGTTCTGAACACTGAAGCTTTCTTT
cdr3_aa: CASSSIQVLNTEAFF

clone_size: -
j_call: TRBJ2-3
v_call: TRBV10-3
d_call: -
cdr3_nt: TGTGCCATCAGTGAGAGAGTAAGGGGGAGCACAGATACGCAGTATTTT
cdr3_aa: CAISERVRGSTDTQYF

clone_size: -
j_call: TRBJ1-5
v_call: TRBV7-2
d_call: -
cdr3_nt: TGTGCCAGCAGCTACCAGGGTGGCCAGCCCCAGCATTTT
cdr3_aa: CASSYQGGQPQHF

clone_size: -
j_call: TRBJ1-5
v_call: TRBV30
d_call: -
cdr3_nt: TGTGCCTGGAGTGCGGGGAGGGCGGGCAATCAGCCCCAGCATTTT
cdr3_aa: CAWSAGRAGNQPQHF

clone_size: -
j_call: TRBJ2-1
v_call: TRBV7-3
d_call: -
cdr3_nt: TGTGCCAGCAGCTTAGAGGCTCAGGGGGGGAATGAGCAGTTCTTC
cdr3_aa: CASSLEAQGGNEQFF

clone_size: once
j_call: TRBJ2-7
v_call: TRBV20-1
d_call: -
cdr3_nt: TGCAGTGCTAGCGGTACCTACGAGCAGTACTTC
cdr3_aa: CSASGTYEQYF

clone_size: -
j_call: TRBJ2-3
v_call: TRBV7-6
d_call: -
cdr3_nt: TGTGCCAGCAGCTTTTCCCCGGGAGTGGATACGCAGTATTTT
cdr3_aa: CASSFSPGVDTQYF

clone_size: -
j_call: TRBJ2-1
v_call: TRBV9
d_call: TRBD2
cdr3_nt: TGTGCCAGCGGGCTAGCGGGAGGTAATGAGCAGTTCTTC
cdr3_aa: CASGLAGGNEQFF

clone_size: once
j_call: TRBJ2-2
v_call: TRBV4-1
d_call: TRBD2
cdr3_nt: TGCGCCAGCAGCCAACCGACTAGCGGGAGGACCGGGGAGCTGTTTTTT
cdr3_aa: CASSQPTSGRTGELFF

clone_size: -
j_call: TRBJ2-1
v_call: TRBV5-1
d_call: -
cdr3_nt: TGCGCCAGCAGCGGCACCGGGACGGGTGGAGATGAGCAGTTCTTC
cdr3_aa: CASSGTGTGGDEQFF

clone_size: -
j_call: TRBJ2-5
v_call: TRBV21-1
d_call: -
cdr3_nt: TGTGCCAGCAGGAAACTTATTCTCCACGGACAGGGTGGAGGGGAGACCCAGTACTTC
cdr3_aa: CASRKLILHGQGGGETQYF

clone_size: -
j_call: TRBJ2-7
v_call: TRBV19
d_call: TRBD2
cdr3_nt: TGTGCCAGTAGTAGTTCTGGTATAGCGCGGGAGGGCCTTAAGGGCTACGAGCAGTACTTC
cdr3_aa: CASSSSGIAREGLKGYEQYF

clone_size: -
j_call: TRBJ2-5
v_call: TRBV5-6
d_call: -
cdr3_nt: TGTGCCAGCAGCTTGGGTCTTGGGCCCCAAGAGACCCAGTACTTC
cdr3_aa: CASSLGLGPQETQYF

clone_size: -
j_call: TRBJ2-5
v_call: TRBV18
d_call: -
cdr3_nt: TGTGCCAGCTCCCGAGACAGGACCCCACAAGAGACCCAGTACTTC
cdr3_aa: CASSRDRTPQETQYF

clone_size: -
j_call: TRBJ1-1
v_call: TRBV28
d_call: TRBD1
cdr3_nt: TGTGCCAGCAGGGGGCTTCGGGACAGGGGGCTTTGGGGAGCTTTCTTT
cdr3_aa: CASRGLRDRGLWGAFF

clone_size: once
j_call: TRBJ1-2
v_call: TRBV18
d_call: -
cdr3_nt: TGTGCCAGCTCACCAACGATCTTCCCTGGGGGCTACACCTTC
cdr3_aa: CASSPTIFPGGYTF

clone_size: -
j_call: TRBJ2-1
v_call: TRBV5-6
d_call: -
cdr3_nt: TGTGCCAGCAGCTTGCGGGCCTTCTCCTACAATGAGCAGTTCTTC
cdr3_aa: CASSLRAFSYNEQFF

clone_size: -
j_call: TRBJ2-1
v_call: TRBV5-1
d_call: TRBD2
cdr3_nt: TGCGCCAGCAGCTTGGGGTCTAGCGGGAGAAATGAGCAGTTCTTC
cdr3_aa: CASSLGSSGRNEQFF

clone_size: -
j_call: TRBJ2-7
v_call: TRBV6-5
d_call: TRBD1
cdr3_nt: TGTGCCAGCAGTTACGGACAGGAACGAACCTACGAGCAGTACTTC
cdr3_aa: CASSYGQERTYEQYF

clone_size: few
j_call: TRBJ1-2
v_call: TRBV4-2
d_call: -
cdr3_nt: TGTGCCAGCAGCCAAGGGATGCAGGGCGGTGGCTACACCTTC
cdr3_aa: CASSQGMQGGGYTF

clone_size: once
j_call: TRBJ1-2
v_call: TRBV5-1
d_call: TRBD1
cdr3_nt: TGCGCCAGCAGCTCCCAGGGGGACTATGGCTACACCTTC
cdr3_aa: CASSSQGDYGYTF

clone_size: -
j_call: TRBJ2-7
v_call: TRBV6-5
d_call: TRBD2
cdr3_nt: TGTGCCAGCAGTTACGCGGGACTAGCGGGACTGGACGAGCAGTACTTC
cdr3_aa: CASSYAGLAGLDEQYF

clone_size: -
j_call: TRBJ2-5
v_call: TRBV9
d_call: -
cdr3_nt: TGTGCCAGCAGCCCCGCGGCGGGAAGGGTAGAGACCCAGTACTTC
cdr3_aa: CASSPAAGRVETQYF

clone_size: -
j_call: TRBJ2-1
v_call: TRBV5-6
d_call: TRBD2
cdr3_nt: TGTGCCAGCAGCCCGTTTGCGGGAGTCTACAATGAGCAGTTCTTC
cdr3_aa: CASSPFAGVYNEQFF

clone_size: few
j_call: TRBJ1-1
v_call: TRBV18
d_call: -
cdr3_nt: TGTGCCAGCTCACCCTCGCCCGCGGATAGGGCTTTCTTT
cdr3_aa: CASSPSPADRAFF

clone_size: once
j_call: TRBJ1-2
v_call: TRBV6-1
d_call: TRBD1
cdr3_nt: TGTGCCAGCAGGGAAAGACAGGGTTTTAGCTATGGCTACACCTTC
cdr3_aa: CASRERQGFSYGYTF

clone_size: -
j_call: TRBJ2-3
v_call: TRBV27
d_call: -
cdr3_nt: TGTGCCAGCAGTCCGACGCCGACTAGCACAGATACGCAGTATTTT
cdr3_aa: CASSPTPTSTDTQYF

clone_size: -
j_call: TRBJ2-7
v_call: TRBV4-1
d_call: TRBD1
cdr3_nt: TGCGCCAGCAGCCAAGTAGGAGGGAGGGACAGGGCCTACGAGCAGTACTTC
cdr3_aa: CASSQVGGRDRAYEQYF

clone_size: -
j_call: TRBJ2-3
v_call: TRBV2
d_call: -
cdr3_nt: TGTGCCAGCAATCACGGGACTTCCAGGCCCACAGATACGCAGTATTTT
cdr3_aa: CASNHGTSRPTDTQYF

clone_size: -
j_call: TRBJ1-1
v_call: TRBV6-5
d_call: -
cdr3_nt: TGTGCCAGCAGTTACTATAACCCGGGAGACACTGAAGCTTTCTTT
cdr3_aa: CASSYYNPGDTEAFF

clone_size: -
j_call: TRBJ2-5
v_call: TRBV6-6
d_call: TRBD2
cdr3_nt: TGTGCCAGCAGTCCCGGGACTAGCGGGTACCAAGAGACCCAGTACTTC
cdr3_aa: CASSPGTSGYQETQYF

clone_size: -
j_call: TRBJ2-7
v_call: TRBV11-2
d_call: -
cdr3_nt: TGTGCCAGCAGCTTAGGTTTGGGGTGGGAGCAGTACTTC
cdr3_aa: CASSLGLGWEQYF

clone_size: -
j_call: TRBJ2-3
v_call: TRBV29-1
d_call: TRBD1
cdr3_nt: TGCAGCGTTGTTCGGACAGGGGGCACAGATACGCAGTATTTT
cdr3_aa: CSVVRTGGTDTQYF

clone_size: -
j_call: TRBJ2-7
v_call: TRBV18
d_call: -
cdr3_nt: -
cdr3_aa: CASSSGQAVFEQYF

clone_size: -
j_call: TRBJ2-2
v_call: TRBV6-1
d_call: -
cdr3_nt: TGTGCCAGCAGTGAACCTCGGGCAGGGAACACCGGGGAGCTGTTTTTT
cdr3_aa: CASSEPRAGNTGELFF

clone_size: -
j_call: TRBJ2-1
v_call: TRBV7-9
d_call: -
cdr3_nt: TGTGCCAGCAGCCTAGGTGGCGGGCCCTCCTACAATGAGCAGTTCTTC
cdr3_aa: CASSLGGGPSYNEQFF

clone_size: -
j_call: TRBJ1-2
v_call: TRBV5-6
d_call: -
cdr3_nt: TGTGCCAGCAGGAAAAGAACAGGGAACTATGGCTACACCTTC
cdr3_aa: CASRKRTGNYGYTF

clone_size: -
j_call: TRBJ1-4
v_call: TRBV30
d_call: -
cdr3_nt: TGTGCCTGGAGTTGGGGGCGGGGCTCGGAAAAACTGTTTTTT
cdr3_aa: CAWSWGRGSEKLFF

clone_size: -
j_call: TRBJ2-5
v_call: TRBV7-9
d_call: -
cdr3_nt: TGTGCCAGCAGCACCCTGTCGGCCCAGTACTTC
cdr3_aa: CASSTLSAQYF

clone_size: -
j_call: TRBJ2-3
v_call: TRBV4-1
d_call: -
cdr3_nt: TGCGCCAGCAGCCAAGCGAGGGCCCAAGATACGCAGTATTTT
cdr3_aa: CASSQARAQDTQYF

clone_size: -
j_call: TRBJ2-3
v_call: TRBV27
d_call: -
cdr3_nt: TGTGCCACCCCCCGGGGGTCAGATACGCAGTATTTT
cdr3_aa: CATPRGSDTQYF

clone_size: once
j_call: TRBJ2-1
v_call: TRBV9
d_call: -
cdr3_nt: TGTGCCAGCAGCGTAGGAAGGTTATCAACAGAAGACAATGAGCAGTTCTTC
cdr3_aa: CASSVGRLSTEDNEQFF

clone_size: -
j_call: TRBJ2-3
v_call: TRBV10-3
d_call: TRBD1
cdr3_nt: TGTGCCATCAGTCAAACCGACAGGGGTGGTAGGACAGATACGCAGTATTTT
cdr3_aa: CAISQTDRGGRTDTQYF

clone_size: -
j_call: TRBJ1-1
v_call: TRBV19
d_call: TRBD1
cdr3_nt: TGTGCCAGTAGTATCCTCGGGACAGGACTCCGAGGGACTGAAGCTTTCTTT
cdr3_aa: CASSILGTGLRGTEAFF